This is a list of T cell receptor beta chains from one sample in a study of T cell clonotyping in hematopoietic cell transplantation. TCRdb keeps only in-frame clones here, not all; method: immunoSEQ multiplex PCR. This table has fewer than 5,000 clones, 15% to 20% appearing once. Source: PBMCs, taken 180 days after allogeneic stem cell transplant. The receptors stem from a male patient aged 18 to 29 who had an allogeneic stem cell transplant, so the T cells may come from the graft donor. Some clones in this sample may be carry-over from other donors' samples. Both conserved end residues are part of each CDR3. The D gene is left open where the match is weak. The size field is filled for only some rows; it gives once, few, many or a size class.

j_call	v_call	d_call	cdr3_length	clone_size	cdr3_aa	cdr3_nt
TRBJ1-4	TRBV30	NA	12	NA	CAWSVAGAELFF	TGTGCCTGGAGTGTTGCAGGGGCAGAACTGTTTTTT
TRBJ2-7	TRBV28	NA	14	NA	CASRPGGLGYEQYF	TGTGCCAGCAGGCCGGGGGGCCTGGGGTACGAGCAGTACTTC
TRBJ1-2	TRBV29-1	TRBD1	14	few	CSVPGQGTYYGYTF	TGCAGCGTTCCAGGACAGGGGACATACTATGGCTACACCTTC
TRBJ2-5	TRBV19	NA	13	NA	CASSLVGDETQYF	TGTGCCAGTAGTCTGGTAGGGGACGAGACCCAGTACTTC
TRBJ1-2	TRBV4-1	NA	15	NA	CASSPLDSAYYGYTF	TGCGCCAGCAGCCCTCTCGACAGTGCCTACTATGGCTACACCTTC
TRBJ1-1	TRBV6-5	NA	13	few	CASSYAGPAEAFF	TGTGCCAGCAGTTATGCAGGGCCCGCTGAAGCTTTCTTT
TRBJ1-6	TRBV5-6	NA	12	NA	CASSLLNSPLHF	TGTGCCAGCAGCTTATTGAATTCACCCCTCCACTTT
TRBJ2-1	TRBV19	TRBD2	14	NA	CASSGSGSYNEQFF	TGTGCCAGTAGTGGTAGCGGGAGCTACAATGAGCAGTTCTTC
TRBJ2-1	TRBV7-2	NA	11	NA	CASSLVDEQFF	TGTGCCAGCAGCTTAGTCGATGAGCAGTTCTTC
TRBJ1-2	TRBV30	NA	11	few	CAWNYRGGYTF	TGTGCCTGGAATTATCGGGGTGGCTACACCTTC
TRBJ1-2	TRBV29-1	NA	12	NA	CSVDRGNYGYTF	TGCAGCGTTGACAGGGGCAACTATGGCTACACCTTC
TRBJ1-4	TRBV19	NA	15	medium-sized	CASSSWAANNEKLFF	TGTGCCAGTAGTTCGTGGGCAGCTAATAATGAAAAACTGTTTTTT
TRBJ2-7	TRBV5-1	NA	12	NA	CASRDTSYEQYF	TGCGCCAGCCGGGACACTTCCTACGAGCAGTACTTC
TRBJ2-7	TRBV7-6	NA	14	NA	CASSLGQNSYEQYF	TGTGCCAGCAGCTTAGGGCAGAACTCCTACGAGCAGTACTTC
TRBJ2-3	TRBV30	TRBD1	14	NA	CAWSPGQVTDTQYF	TGTGCCTGGAGCCCGGGACAGGTCACAGATACGCAGTATTTT
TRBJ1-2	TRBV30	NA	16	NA	CAWSVQGQETNYGYTF	TGTGCCTGGAGTGTACAAGGGCAGGAGACTAACTATGGCTACACCTTC
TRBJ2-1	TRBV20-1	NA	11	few	CSASGGLEQFF	TGCAGTGCTAGTGGGGGCCTTGAGCAGTTCTTC
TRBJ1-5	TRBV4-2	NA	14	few	CASSHTGSNQPQHF	TGTGCCAGCAGCCACACAGGGAGCAATCAGCCCCAGCATTTT
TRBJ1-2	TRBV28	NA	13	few	CASEVQGNYGYTF	TGTGCCAGCGAAGTACAGGGTAACTATGGCTACACCTTC
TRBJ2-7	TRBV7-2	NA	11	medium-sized	CASSFASEQYF	TGTGCCAGCAGCTTTGCGTCCGAGCAGTACTTC
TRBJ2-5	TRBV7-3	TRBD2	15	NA	CASSSAGGRQETQYF	TGTGCCAGCAGCTCCGCGGGGGGGAGGCAAGAGACCCAGTACTTC
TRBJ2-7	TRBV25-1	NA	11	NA	CASSALKEQYF	TGTGCCAGCAGTGCACTGAAGGAGCAGTACTTC
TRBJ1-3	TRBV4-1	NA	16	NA	CASSQDPGYAGNTIYF	TGCGCCAGCAGCCAAGATCCGGGATATGCTGGAAACACCATATATTTT
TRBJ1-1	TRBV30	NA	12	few	CAWSPSSPEAFF	TGTGCCTGGAGTCCTTCGAGTCCTGAAGCTTTCTTT
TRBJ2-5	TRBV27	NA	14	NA	CASSPRMGQETQYF	TGTGCCAGCAGTCCGCGTATGGGCCAGGAGACCCAGTACTTC
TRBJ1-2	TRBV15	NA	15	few	CATSRDKGTDYGYTF	TGTGCCACCAGCAGAGATAAGGGGACGGACTATGGCTACACCTTC
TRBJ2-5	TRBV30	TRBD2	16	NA	CAWSTTSGATQETQYF	TGTGCCTGGAGTACAACTAGCGGGGCGACTCAAGAGACCCAGTACTTC
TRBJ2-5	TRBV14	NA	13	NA	CASSQWTQETQYF	TGTGCCAGCAGCCAGTGGACCCAAGAGACCCAGTACTTC
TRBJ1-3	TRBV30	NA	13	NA	CAWSGSSGNTIYF	TGTGCCTGGAGTGGGAGCTCTGGAAACACCATATATTTT
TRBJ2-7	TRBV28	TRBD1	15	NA	CASSPSFDRGGEQYF	TGTGCCAGCAGTCCCTCCTTCGACAGGGGCGGCGAGCAGTACTTC
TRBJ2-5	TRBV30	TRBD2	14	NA	CAWRGLAGKATQYF	TGTGCCTGGAGAGGTCTAGCGGGCAAGGCGACCCAGTACTTC
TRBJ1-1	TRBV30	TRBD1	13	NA	CAWVRQGAPEAFF	TGTGCCTGGGTCCGACAGGGAGCCCCTGAAGCTTTCTTT
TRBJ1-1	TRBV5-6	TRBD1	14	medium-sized	CASSLTGGNTEAFF	TGTGCCAGCAGCTTGACAGGGGGGAACACTGAAGCTTTCTTT
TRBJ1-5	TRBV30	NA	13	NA	CARGEGGRQPQHF	TGTGCCCGCGGGGAGGGAGGCCGTCAGCCCCAGCATTTT
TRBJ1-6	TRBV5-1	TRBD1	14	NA	CASTGTGGEAPLHF	TGCGCCAGCACCGGGACAGGGGGCGAGGCACCCCTCCACTTT
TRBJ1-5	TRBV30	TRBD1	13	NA	CAWADRGDQPQHF	TGTGCCTGGGCGGACAGGGGGGATCAGCCCCAGCATTTT
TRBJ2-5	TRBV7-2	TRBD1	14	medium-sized	CASSSGQVQETQYF	TGTGCCAGCAGTTCCGGACAGGTTCAAGAGACCCAGTACTTC
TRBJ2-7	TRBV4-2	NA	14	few	CASSSEFRAYEQYF	TGTGCCAGCAGCTCGGAATTCAGGGCTTACGAGCAGTACTTC
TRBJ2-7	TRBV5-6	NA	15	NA	CASSGGDRDFYEQYF	TGTGCCAGCAGCGGGGGTGACAGGGACTTCTACGAGCAGTACTTC
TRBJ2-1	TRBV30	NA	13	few	CAWRGGPRNEQFF	TGTGCCTGGAGGGGCGGACCTCGGAATGAGCAGTTCTTC
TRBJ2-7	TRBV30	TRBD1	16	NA	CAWSVGYLDRVYEQYF	TGTGCCTGGAGTGTAGGGTATTTGGACAGGGTTTACGAGCAGTACTTC
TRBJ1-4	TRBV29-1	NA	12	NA	CSGGGENEKLFF	TGCAGCGGGGGCGGGGAGAATGAAAAACTGTTTTTT
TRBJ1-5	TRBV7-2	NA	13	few	CASSFERTQPQHF	TGTGCCAGCAGCTTCGAAAGGACTCAGCCCCAGCATTTT
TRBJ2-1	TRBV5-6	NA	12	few	CASSWSSGEQFF	TGTGCCAGCAGCTGGAGTTCTGGTGAGCAGTTCTTC
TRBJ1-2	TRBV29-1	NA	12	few	CSVEQALYGYTF	TGCAGCGTTGAGCAGGCCCTCTATGGCTACACCTTC
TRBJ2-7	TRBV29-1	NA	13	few	CSAERDPSGEQYF	TGCAGCGCAGAACGGGACCCATCTGGGGAGCAGTACTTC
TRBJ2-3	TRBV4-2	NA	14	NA	CASSQTQSPDTQYF	TGTGCCAGCAGCCAAACACAGTCGCCAGATACGCAGTATTTT
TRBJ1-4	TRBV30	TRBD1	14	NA	CAWRGTGGNEKLFF	TGTGCCTGGCGGGGGACAGGGGGTAATGAAAAACTGTTTTTT
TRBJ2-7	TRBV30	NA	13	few	CAWSGGNSYEQYF	TGTGCCTGGAGTGGGGGAAACTCCTACGAGCAGTACTTC
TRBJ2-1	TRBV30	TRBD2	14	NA	CAWSVGLAYNEQFF	TGTGCCTGGAGTGTAGGACTAGCATACAATGAGCAGTTCTTC
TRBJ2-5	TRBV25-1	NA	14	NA	CASALPTDPRTQYF	TGTGCCAGCGCCCTACCCACCGACCCTCGGACCCAGTACTTC
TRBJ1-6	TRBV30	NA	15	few	CARSGGAGIVSPLHF	TGTGCCCGGAGTGGAGGAGCAGGGATAGTTTCACCCCTCCACTTT
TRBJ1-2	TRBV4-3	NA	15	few	CASSQTAGTTYGYTF	TGCGCCAGCAGCCAAACAGCAGGTACCACCTATGGCTACACCTTC
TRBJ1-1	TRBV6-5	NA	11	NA	CASNFNTEAFF	TGTGCCAGCAACTTTAACACTGAAGCTTTCTTT
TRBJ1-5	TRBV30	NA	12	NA	CAAAGSNQPQHF	TGTGCCGCCGCAGGGAGCAACCAGCCCCAGCATTTT
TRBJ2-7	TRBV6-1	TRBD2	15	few	CASSLPGTSFNEQYF	TGTGCCAGCAGTTTGCCCGGGACTAGCTTCAACGAGCAGTACTTC
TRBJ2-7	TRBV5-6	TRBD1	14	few	CASSLGTGVREQYF	TGTGCCAGCAGCTTGGGGACAGGGGTTAGGGAGCAGTACTTC
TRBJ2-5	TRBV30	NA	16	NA	CAWSPSYLGARETQYF	TGTGCCTGGAGTCCTTCGTACCTAGGGGCGAGAGAGACCCAGTACTTC
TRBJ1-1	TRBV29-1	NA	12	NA	CSVEVEATEAFF	TGCAGCGTCGAAGTCGAGGCCACTGAAGCTTTCTTT